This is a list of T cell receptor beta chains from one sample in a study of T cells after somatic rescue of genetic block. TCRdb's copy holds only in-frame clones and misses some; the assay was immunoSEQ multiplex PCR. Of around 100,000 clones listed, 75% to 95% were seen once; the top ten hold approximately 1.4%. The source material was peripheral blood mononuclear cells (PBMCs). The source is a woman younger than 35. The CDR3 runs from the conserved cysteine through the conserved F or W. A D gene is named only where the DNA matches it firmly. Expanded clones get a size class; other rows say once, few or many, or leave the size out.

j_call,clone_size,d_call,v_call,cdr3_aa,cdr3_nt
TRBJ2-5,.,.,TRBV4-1,CASSQGGASEETQYF,TGCGCCAGCAGCCAAGGAGGGGCTAGCGAGGAGACCCAGTACTTC
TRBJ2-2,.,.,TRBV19,CASSMTRPGELFF,TGTGCCAGTAGTATGACTAGGCCCGGGGAGCTGTTTTTT
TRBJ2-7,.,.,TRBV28,CASSWLWQSSYEQYF,TGTGCCAGCAGTTGGTTATGGCAGAGCTCCTACGAGCAGTACTTC
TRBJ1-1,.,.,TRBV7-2,CASSLGPSRGGTEAFF,TGTGCCAGCAGCTTAGGACCATCGAGGGGGGGAACTGAAGCTTTCTTT
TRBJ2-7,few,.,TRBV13,CASSQRDVPYEQYF,TGTGCCAGCAGCCAGAGGGACGTTCCCTACGAGCAGTACTTC
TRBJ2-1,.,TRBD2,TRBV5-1,CASGSTNGGAGEQFF,TGCGCCAGCGGATCAACTAACGGGGGGGCCGGTGAGCAGTTCTTC
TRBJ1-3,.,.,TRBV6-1,CASSDRDGGNTIYF,TGTGCCAGCAGTGACAGGGACGGAGGAAACACCATATATTTT
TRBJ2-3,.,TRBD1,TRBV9,CASSPQGQGSTDTQYF,TGTGCCAGCAGCCCCCAAGGACAGGGGAGCACAGATACGCAGTATTTT
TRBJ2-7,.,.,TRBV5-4,CASSLAYPGTSYEQYF,TGTGCCAGCAGCTTGGCCTATCCAGGGACCTCCTACGAGCAGTACTTC
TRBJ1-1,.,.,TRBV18,CASRRQDTEAFF,TGTGCCAGCCGCCGGCAGGACACTGAAGCTTTCTTT
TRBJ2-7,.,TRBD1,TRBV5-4,CASSLGGQGTYEQYF,TGTGCCAGCAGCTTAGGGGGACAGGGAACCTACGAGCAGTACTTC
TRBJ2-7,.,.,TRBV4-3,CASSQDTARSSYEQYF,TGCGCCAGCAGCCAAGATACCGCACGGAGCTCCTACGAGCAGTACTTC
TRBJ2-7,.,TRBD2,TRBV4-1,CASSQASGGYDSYEQYF,TGCGCCAGCAGCCAAGCTAGCGGGGGGTACGACTCCTACGAGCAGTACTTC
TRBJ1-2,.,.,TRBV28,CASSLLGGRQNGYTF,TGTGCCAGCAGTTTACTTGGCGGCCGTCAAAATGGCTACACCTTC
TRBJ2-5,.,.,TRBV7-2,CASSPGGTHPTQYF,TGTGCCAGCAGCCCAGGCGGGACCCATCCGACCCAGTACTTC
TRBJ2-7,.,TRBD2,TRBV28,CASSLSGGPGEQYF,TGTGCCAGCAGCCTTAGCGGGGGGCCTGGCGAGCAGTACTTC
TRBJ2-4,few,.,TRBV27,CASSFRGDIQYF,TGTGCCAGCAGTTTCAGGGGTGACATTCAGTACTTC
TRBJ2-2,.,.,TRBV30,CAWTGTFFANTGELFF,TGTGCCTGGACCGGGACATTCTTCGCGAACACCGGGGAGCTGTTTTTT
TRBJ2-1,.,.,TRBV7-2,CASSLGQSNNEQFF,TGTGCCAGCAGCTTAGGACAGTCTAACAATGAGCAGTTCTTC